Shown below are 25 T cell receptor beta chains from a single sample sequenced in a study of molecular identifiers for immune sequencing clone quantification. TCRdb redid the calling of the PCR reads with MiXCR, one entry per CDR3 protein. The sample yields a few hundred thousand distinct CDR3 sequences, about 25% seen once. The sequencing sample was made of naive CD8+ T cells from blood, with Jurkat cell RNA spiked in. Described subset: FACS-sorted CD8+CD4-CCR7+CD45RA+ naive T cells. These receptor sequences come from a human donor in good health. Some libraries in this study had Jurkat cell RNA spiked in.

This clonotype was picked up a small number of times. The V gene is TRBV4-1, the J gene TRBJ1-1; TRBD1 matches 7 bases. CDR3 length: 15 residues. Germline CDR1 reads MGHRA; CDR2 reads YSYEKL. The trim removed 4 bases at V and 3 bases at J, leaving 8 bases unmatched. The CDR3 coding sequence is TGCGCCAGCAGCCCGCAGGGGGGCTCTGACACTGAAGCTTTCTTT. Translation gives CASSPQGGSDTEAFF.

This clonotype occurred many times. This chain links TRBV7-9 with TRBJ1-1, with no clear D. V was clipped by 8 bases and J by 5 bases, with 12 bases between them. Germline CDR1 reads SEHNR; CDR2 reads FQNEAQ (reference sequence). The CDR3 is 12 residues long. The CDR3 bases are TGTGCCAGCGGTTTGGGGTTTACTGAAGCTTTCTTT. This translates into CASGLGFTEAFF.

This clonotype was seen many times. The rearrangement joins TRBV30 to TRBJ2-5; TRBD1 aligns across 7 bases. Germline assignment: CDR1 GTSNPN and CDR2 SVGIG (reference sequence). This CDR3 has 14 amino acids. V lost 3 bases, J lost 5 bases, and 9 bases stayed unmatched. CDR3 loop: CAWSTHYRGETQYF. As DNA, the CDR3 is TGTGCCTGGAGCACGCACTACAGGGGTGAGACCCAGTACTTC.

Notes on this clonotype: With a much larger clone just one base away, this may be a read error. V usage is TRBV28 and J usage is TRBJ1-4; D is undetermined. V gave up 5 bases and J gave up 12 bases, with 16 bases separating them. This CDR3 region has 13 residues. The V gene's germline CDR1 is MDHEN and CDR2 SYDVKM. DNA of the CDR3: TGTGCCAGCAGTCCGGGGTTCGGTGAGGAACTGTTTTTT. Its translation: CASSPGFGEELFF.

This clonotype was counted ten times or more. The gene calls are TRBV9 and TRBJ1-3; 7 bases are a match to TRBD1. Germline CDR1 reads SGDLS; CDR2 reads YYNGEE. The CDR3 runs 16 residues. With 3 bases clipped from V and 2 bases from J, the junction kept 8 bases outside the gene matches. CDR3 region: CASSAPRQGTGNTIYF. The CDR3 nucleotides are TGTGCCAGCAGCGCACCCCGACAGGGTACTGGAAACACCATATATTTT.

The V and J genes are TRBV4-3 and TRBJ1-6, with D possibly being TRBD1 (6 bases). CDR3 size: 16 residues. In germline, CDR1 is LGHNA, CDR2 YSLEER. The V gene lost 3 bases and the J gene lost 4 bases, with 13 bases spanning the gap. Here the CDR3 DNA reads TGCGCCAGCAGCCAGGACCGACAGGCGTATAATTCACCCCTCCACTTT. It is translated as CASSQDRQAYNSPLHF.

About this clonotype itself: A junction end diverges from the germline sequence, so it may reflect a read error. The chain has TRBV19 and TRBJ1-3; no clear D. Germline V lookup: CDR1 LNHDA, CDR2 SQIVND (reference sequence). This CDR3 is 15 amino acids long. The CDR3 nucleotides are TGTGCCAGTAGTATAGATGCAAACTCTGGAGACACCATATATTTT. Its protein is CASSIDANSGDTIYF.

This clonotype was counted between two and nine times. This chain connects TRBV5-1 to TRBJ1-2; 7 bases line up with TRBD1. V lost 4 bases, J lost 5 bases, and 14 bases stayed unmatched. CDR3 length: 16 amino acids. Germline assignment: CDR1 SGHRS and CDR2 YFSETQ. DNA for the CDR3: TGCGCCAGCAGCCCGAGGGACAGCTACGCGGAATATGGCTACACCTTC. Protein sequence: CASSPRDSYAEYGYTF.

The chain has TRBV7-9 and TRBJ2-7, with TRBD2 matching over 8 bases. Germline lookup yields CDR1 SEHNR and CDR2 FQNEAQ (reference sequence). CDR3 length: 13 residues. The junction had 6 bases not matched to a gene; V was cut back by 5 bases and J by 6 bases. The CDR3 nucleotides read TGTGCCAGCAGCACCGGGACTAGGGGCGAGCAGTACTTC. Translation: CASSTGTRGEQYF.

This clonotype was observed a few times. CDR3 protein: CASTTGGAEQYF. Written as DNA, the CDR3 is TGTGCCAGTACCACAGGTGGGGCCGAGCAGTACTTC. J is TRBJ2-7 and V is TRBV19, with a possible D match to TRBD1 (5 bases). V was cut by 7 bases and J by 6 bases, with 13 bases left in between. CDR3 length: 12 amino acids. Per germline, CDR1 LNHDA and CDR2 SQIVND (reference sequence).

The CDR3 loop is CASRLGLAENYEQYF. DNA of the CDR3: TGTGCCAGCAGACTAGGACTAGCGGAGAACTACGAGCAGTACTTC. J is TRBJ2-7 and V is TRBV13, with 10 bases lining up with TRBD2. The germline V gene has CDR1 PRHDT and CDR2 FYEKMQ (reference sequence). The V and J ends lost 6 bases and 3 bases, in that order; junction bases with no gene match: 8. This CDR3 spans 15 amino acids.

The rearrangement joins TRBV20-1 to TRBJ2-5; 10 positions match TRBD1. The J segment lost 3 bases and the V segment lost 3 bases, leaving 7 bases of the junction unmatched. The CDR3 is 15 amino acids. The germline CDR1 and CDR2 sequences are DFQATT and SNEGSKA (reference sequence). The DNA of the CDR3 is TGCAGTGCTAGTCGAATGGGACAGGGGAAAGAGACCCAGTACTTC. As protein: CSASRMGQGKETQYF.

This clonotype was found a few times. CDR3 nucleotide sequence: TGTGCCAGCAACTCATGGGGGGGCGGGCAGCCCCAGCATTTT. Its translation: CASNSWGGGQPQHF. The chain joins TRBV27 to TRBJ1-5, with TRBD1 as a possible D gene (6 bases). The CDR3 contains 14 residues. The V end lost 7 bases, the J end lost 7 bases, and 17 bases lay between the germline ends. Per the germline V gene, CDR1 is MNHEY and CDR2 is SMNVEV (reference sequence).

The rearrangement links TRBV6-5 to TRBJ2-7; a weak D match, TRBD1 (6 bases). The CDR3 extends over 14 amino acids. Looked up from germline, CDR1 is MNHEY and CDR2 is SVGAGI. Trimming removed 5 bases at V and 5 bases at J, with 16 bases between. This CDR3 is CASSNTGPPHEQYF. CDR3 in DNA: TGTGCCAGCAGTAACACAGGGCCCCCTCACGAGCAGTACTTC.

This clonotype showed up many times. V gene TRBV4-1 combines with J gene TRBJ2-1; TRBD1 might be the D (5 bases). CDR1 and CDR2 (germline): MGHRA, YSYEKL. Trimming pared 3 bases from V and 6 bases from J, leaving 12 bases between. The CDR3 loop spans 14 amino acids. CDR3 residues: CASSHIQGRNEQFF. DNA for the CDR3: TGCGCCAGCAGCCACATCCAGGGTCGCAATGAGCAGTTCTTC.

The rearrangement joins TRBV19 to TRBJ1-2; no clear D. CDR1 is LNHDA and CDR2 is SQIVND in the germline V gene (reference sequence). Trimming removed 3 bases from V and 2 bases from J, with 7 bases in between. The CDR3 contains 13 residues. The CDR3 DNA is TGTGCCAGTAGTATCAGCCTGAACTATGGCTACACCTTC. Its translation is CASSISLNYGYTF.

Note on this clonotype: This clone may be a read error of a much larger clone one base away. The CDR3 is CASSQERTVNTVAFF. DNA for the CDR3: TGCGCCAGCAGCCAAGAAAGGACAGTGAACACTGTAGCTTTCTTT. This sequence joins TRBV4-3 and TRBJ1-1; D is possibly TRBD1 (6 bases). In germline, CDR1 is LGHNA, CDR2 YSLEER. The CDR3 covers 15 residues.

This clonotype has a single count. The CDR3: CSVGGGGDTYEQYF. In DNA, the CDR3 is TGCAGCGTGGGGGGAGGGGGAGACACCTACGAGCAGTACTTC. The rearrangement uses TRBV29-1 and TRBJ2-7, with a possible D match to TRBD2 (7 bases). Germline CDR1 is SQVTM and CDR2 is ANQGSEA. The CDR3 contains 14 residues. Trimming removed 6 bases from V and 2 bases from J, with 17 bases in between.

The rearrangement links TRBV12-3 or TRBV12-4 to TRBJ2-3; 12 bases map to TRBD2. J lost 3 bases, V lost 6 bases, and 13 bases had no gene match. CDR3 size: 18 residues. CDR3 sequence reads: CASSLEGLAGGETDTQYF. The CDR3 DNA follows: TGTGCCAGCAGCCTAGAGGGGCTAGCGGGGGGGGAAACAGATACGCAGTATTTT.

As concerns this clonotype: Mismatch with germline at one junction end may stem from a read error. The CDR3 sequence: CATRVGQAQEPQSF. CDR3 bases: TGTGCCACCCGAGTAGGCCAGGCCCAAGAGCCCCAGTCCTTC. The chain has TRBV6-1 and TRBJ2-5; D is uncertain. The germline CDR1 and CDR2 sequences are MNHNS and SASEGT. This CDR3 region has 14 residues.

Concerning this clonotype: Possible read error: a much larger clone is one base away. No conserved phenylalanine or tryptophan ends this CDR3, so it is likely a read error. The genes are TRBV12-3 or TRBV12-4 and TRBJ1-5, with TRBD1 matching over 9 bases. This CDR3 has 15 amino acids. Germline trimming cut 1 base from V and 7 bases from J; bases unmatched to any gene: 5. This chain's CDR3 is CASSLDGQGLQPQHY. The CDR3 DNA sequence: TGTGCCAGCAGTTTAGACGGACAGGGGCTGCAGCCCCAGCATTAT.

This rearrangement joins TRBV21-1 to TRBJ2-5; TRBD1, the D gene given by the table, was not confirmed from the DNA. TRBV21-1 is recorded as a pseudogene. The CDR3 contains 17 residues. DNA of the CDR3: TGTGCCAGCAGCAAACCGGTAACCGGGACTACCAAAGAGACCCAGTACTTC. It is translated as CASSKPVTGTTKETQYF.

This clonotype was detected a few times. The chain has TRBV19 and TRBJ1-5; no firm D call. The V and J ends lost 3 bases and 7 bases respectively, with 7 bases between them. Per the germline V gene, CDR1 is LNHDA and CDR2 is SQIVND (reference sequence). The CDR3 is 12 amino acids. The CDR3 is CASSISSQPQHF. Written as DNA, the CDR3 is TGTGCCAGTAGTATCTCTTCCCAGCCCCAGCATTTT.

Only a few counts were recorded for this clonotype. The chain uses TRBV29-1 and TRBJ2-1, with 8 bases aligning to TRBD2. Germline V CDR1 and CDR2: SQVTM, ANQGSEA. This CDR3 comprises 14 residues. V was clipped by 1 base and J by 6 bases; unmatched bases: 5. This CDR3 reads CSVEGLASPNEQFF. The CDR3 nucleotides are TGCAGCGTTGAAGGACTAGCGAGCCCCAATGAGCAGTTCTTC.

About this clonotype itself: This may stem from a read error, because a much larger clone lies one nucleotide away. The chain carries TRBV4-3 and TRBJ2-7, with D perhaps assigned TRBD1 or TRBD2 (5 bases each). Germline V gene sequence: CDR1 LGHNA, CDR2 YSLEER. This CDR3 comprises 14 residues. CDR3 DNA sequence: TGCGTCAGCAGCCAAGTGCTGGGGGTCTACGAGCAGTACTTC. Amino acid sequence: CVSSQVLGVYEQYF.